These T cell receptor beta chains were read from a single sample in a study of immune characterization of retroperitoneal liposarcoma. Using its own MiXCR run on the PCR reads, TCRdb lists one record per CDR3 protein. The sample has roughly 11,000 distinct CDR3 sequences, 45% to 50% seen once. Sequencing was carried out using tumor tissue. The receptors derive from a female donor with retroperitoneal liposarcoma. The CDR3 runs from the conserved cysteine through the conserved F or W. The order of the fields is clone size, J gene, D gene, V gene, CDR3 DNA, CDR3 protein. The D gene is left open where the match is weak. Clone sizes are given selectively: once, few, many, or a class where the clone is expanded.

>NA|TRBJ2-7|NA|TRBV6-1
TGTGCCAGCAGTGAAGCGGGGGTCGCGGGCTACGAGCAGTACTTC
CASSEAGVAGYEQYF
>NA|TRBJ1-2|NA|TRBV7-6
TGTGCCAGCAGCCCTCGGGAGGGGAACTATGGCTACACCTTC
CASSPREGNYGYTF
>NA|TRBJ2-3|NA|TRBV11-2
TGTGCCAGCAGCTTAGTGATGGGAGTGGATACGCAGTATTTT
CASSLVMGVDTQYF
>NA|TRBJ2-1|NA|TRBV27
TGTGCCAGCAGTTTCTCCAGCTCCTACGAGCAGTTCTTC
CASSFSSSYEQFF
>NA|TRBJ2-3|NA|TRBV6-1
TGTGCCAGCAGTGAAGCAGGAGGGACTGGGGCAGATACGCAGTATTTT
CASSEAGGTGADTQYF
>NA|TRBJ2-1|TRBD2|TRBV6-6
TGTGCCAGCAGTGTTTCCAGGGGTCTCCCGGGACTAGCGTTTGAGCAGTTCTTC
CASSVSRGLPGLAFEQFF
>NA|TRBJ1-4|NA|TRBV27
TGTGCCAGCAGCCAAACTACAGGGCCGCCTAATGAAAAACTGTTTTTT
CASSQTTGPPNEKLFF
>NA|TRBJ1-2|NA|TRBV6-6
TGTGCCAGCACTTTCCGGGATGGCTACACCTTC
CASTFRDGYTF
>NA|TRBJ2-1|NA|TRBV6-5
TGTGCCAGCAGTTCCGGACCGGGACGCTACGAGCAGTTCTTC
CASSSGPGRYEQFF
>NA|TRBJ2-1|TRBD2|TRBV27
TGTGCCAGCAGAAGACTAGCGGGAGATCCCATACAAGAGACCCAGTTCTTC
CASRRLAGDPIQETQFF
>NA|TRBJ2-3|TRBD2|TRBV27
TGTGCCAGCAGTCCACTTAGCGGGAGGGCCAAGGATACGCAGTATTTT
CASSPLSGRAKDTQYF
>NA|TRBJ2-3|TRBD2|TRBV10-3
TGTGCCATCAGTGAGGCCAGCGGGGGTGCAGATACGCAGTATTTT
CAISEASGGADTQYF
>NA|TRBJ2-7|NA|TRBV6-1
TGTGCCAGCAGTGAATTAACCCTAGCGTGGTACGAGCAGTACTTC
CASSELTLAWYEQYF
>once|TRBJ1-5|NA|TRBV7-1
TGTGCCAGCAGCTCATGGGGCAATCAGCCCCAGCATTTT
CASSSWGNQPQHF
>NA|TRBJ2-3|NA|TRBV27
TGTGCCAGCAGCCCAGGGTCAGATACGCAGTATTTT
CASSPGSDTQYF
>medium-sized|TRBJ2-7|NA|TRBV12-3/TRBV12-4
TGTGCCAGCAGTTTAGGGGATAGCGCCAGCTCCTACAATGAGCAGTACTTC
CASSLGDSASSYNEQYF
>few|TRBJ2-7|NA|TRBV6-5
TGTGCGACCGGGCAGACTGACTACGAGCAGTACTTC
CATGQTDYEQYF
>NA|TRBJ2-1|TRBD2|TRBV6-1
TGTGCCAGCCGGATCGGGACTAGCAGACACAATGAGCAGTTCTTC
CASRIGTSRHNEQFF
>few|TRBJ2-7|TRBD2|TRBV7-8
TGTGCCAGCAGCGCAGGGACTAGCTCCTACAATGAGCAGTACTTC
CASSAGTSSYNEQYF
>NA|TRBJ2-5|NA|TRBV7-2
TGTGCCAGCAGCTTAGCGGGGCGGTCCCAAGAGACCCAGTACTTC
CASSLAGRSQETQYF
>few|TRBJ2-3|NA|TRBV6-6
TGTGCCAGCATTACGGGGGCTAGCACAGATACGCAGTATTTT
CASITGASTDTQYF
>few|TRBJ2-6|TRBD2|TRBV11-2
TGTGCCAGCAGCTTAGCGGGGGGTTTAGGGGCCAACGTCCTGACTTTC
CASSLAGGLGANVLTF
>NA|TRBJ1-3|NA|TRBV6-2/TRBV6-3
TGTGCCAGCAAGCAGGGCTCTGGAAACACCATATATTTT
CASKQGSGNTIYF
>NA|TRBJ2-7|NA|TRBV11-2
TGTGCCAGCAGCCACGCCGGGACACTAAACTACGAGCAGTACTTC
CASSHAGTLNYEQYF
>NA|TRBJ2-3|TRBD2|TRBV10-1
TGCGCCAGCAGTGCCGGGACTAGCGATTCAGATACGCAGTATTTT
CASSAGTSDSDTQYF
>NA|TRBJ2-3|NA|TRBV6-8
TGTGCCAGCAGTGGCGGACGCCGAAGCTTCACAGATACGCAGTATTTT
CASSGGRRSFTDTQYF
>few|TRBJ2-1|TRBD1|TRBV6-1
TGTGCCAGCAGTGTCCGGGACAGGGACAATGAGCAGTTCTTC
CASSVRDRDNEQFF
>NA|TRBJ1-4|TRBD1|TRBV6-5
TGTGCCAGCAGTTCGGGACAGGGATCTAATGAAAAACTGTTTTTT
CASSSGQGSNEKLFF
>NA|TRBJ1-1|NA|TRBV10-1
TGCGCCAGCAGCAGGGACCTTTCTGAAGCTTTCTTT
CASSRDLSEAFF
>few|TRBJ2-1|TRBD2|TRBV6-1
TGTGCCAGCAGCCGGACTAGCGGTGGAAGCTCCTACAATGAGCAGTTCTTC
CASSRTSGGSSYNEQFF
>NA|TRBJ2-1|NA|TRBV10-3
TGTGCCATCACCCAGGACCAGGGGGAGGGTGAGCAGTTCTTC
CAITQDQGEGEQFF
>NA|TRBJ2-1|TRBD2|TRBV6-6
TGTGCCAGCAGTAAAAAAATCCGGGGGGGGGGCAATGAGCAGTTCTTC
CASSKKIRGGGNEQFF
>few|TRBJ1-3|NA|TRBV6-1
TGTGCCAGCAGTGAGGCGGGGAGACCTGGAAACACCATATATTTT
CASSEAGRPGNTIYF
>NA|TRBJ2-4|NA|TRBV6-1
TGTGCCAGCAGCCCGGGCCTCACCAAAAACATTCAGTACTTC
CASSPGLTKNIQYF
>few|TRBJ2-7|TRBD1|TRBV7-2
TGTGCCAGCAGCTTAGCCGGGACAGGGATTTACGAGCAGTACTTC
CASSLAGTGIYEQYF
>medium-sized|TRBJ2-1|TRBD2|TRBV6-6
TGTGCCAGCAGTGACTCGAGCGGGGGGGCCTACAATGAGCAGTTCTTC
CASSDSSGGAYNEQFF
>NA|TRBJ2-1|TRBD2|TRBV6-1
TGTGCCAGCAGTAAACTAGCGGAGTACAATGAGCAGTTCTTC
CASSKLAEYNEQFF